Listed below are T cell receptor beta chains from one sample, sequenced in a study of shared clonotypes between healthy human individuals. Measured with immunoSEQ multiplex PCR; TCRdb has only the in-frame clones, and not every one. The data contain more than 2 million clones, just under 95% of them singletons. Sequencing input: naive CD8+ T cells from PBMCs. Source of these receptors: a young man in good health. Some clones in this sample may be carry-over from other donors' samples. Each CDR3 is given with its conserved first and last residue. The order of the fields is clone size, D gene, J gene, V gene, CDR3 DNA, CDR3 protein. D genes are given only for firm matches. The listing skips clone size in some rows; elsewhere it reads once, few, many or a size class.

.,TRBD2,TRBJ2-7,TRBV15,TGTGCCACCAGCAGGGAGCGGACTAGCTCCTACGAGCAGTACTTC,CATSRERTSSYEQYF
.,TRBD2,TRBJ2-3,TRBV4-3,TGCGCCAGCAGCGAGGACCTAGCGGGAAGCACAGATACGCAGTATTTT,CASSEDLAGSTDTQYF
.,.,TRBJ2-7,TRBV7-9,TGTGCCAGCAGCTCCTCGCGAGGACCCTACGAGCAGTACTTC,CASSSSRGPYEQYF
.,.,TRBJ2-3,TRBV28,TGTGCCAGCAGTTTAGAAGATCGATCCGGTACGCAGTATTTT,CASSLEDRSGTQYF
.,TRBD2,TRBJ2-2,TRBV19,TGTGCCAGTACGCCGGGACTAGCGGGAATAGGTGGAACCGGGGAGCTGTTTTTT,CASTPGLAGIGGTGELFF
.,.,TRBJ2-1,TRBV7-9,TGTGCCAGCAGCCGGTCGGACACGTACTACAATGAGCAGTTCTTC,CASSRSDTYYNEQFF
.,TRBD2,TRBJ2-3,TRBV27,TGTGCCAGCGCACCACTAGGGACTAGCGGCACAGATACGCAGTATTTT,CASAPLGTSGTDTQYF
.,.,TRBJ2-1,TRBV4-2,TGTGCCAGCAGCCAGGGGCAGGAGTGGGTCAATGAGCAGTTCTTC,CASSQGQEWVNEQFF
.,TRBD2,TRBJ2-5,TRBV9,TGTGCCAGCAGCGTAGGACTAGCGCAGGCCCAAGAGACCCAGTACTTC,CASSVGLAQAQETQYF
.,.,TRBJ2-5,TRBV27,TGTGCCAGCAGTTTTGACAGACAAGAGACCCAGTACTTC,CASSFDRQETQYF
.,.,TRBJ2-5,TRBV7-9,TGTGCCAGCAGTTTGGGGGGAGAGCCCCAAGAGACCCAGTACTTC,CASSLGGEPQETQYF
once,.,TRBJ1-5,TRBV7-9,TGTGCCAGCAGCTCGGGTCAGAATCAGCCCCAGCATTTT,CASSSGQNQPQHF
.,.,TRBJ1-1,TRBV7-9,TGTGCCAGCAGCTTAGACAGCAACACTGAAGCTTTCTTT,CASSLDSNTEAFF
.,TRBD1,TRBJ1-2,TRBV5-1,TGCGCCAGCAGCTTGGCCCACAGGGGGCACGGCTATGGCTACACCTTC,CASSLAHRGHGYGYTF
.,TRBD2,TRBJ2-1,TRBV5-1,TGCGCCAGCAGCTTGGCGGCTAGCGGGAGCCTCAATGAGCAGTTCTTC,CASSLAASGSLNEQFF
.,TRBD1,TRBJ1-5,TRBV27,TGTGCCAGCAGTCCCCCGGGACAGGGACTTCAGCCCCAGCATTTT,CASSPPGQGLQPQHF
.,TRBD2,TRBJ2-1,TRBV29-1,TGCAGCGCCGAGGGACTAACTTACAATGAGCAGTTCTTC,CSAEGLTYNEQFF
.,TRBD1,TRBJ2-5,TRBV27,TGTGCCAGCAGTTTCCTCAGGGGGCTAGAGACCCAGTACTTC,CASSFLRGLETQYF
once,.,TRBJ1-4,TRBV9,TGTGCCAGCAGCGTTTACGGGGGCCTTAATGAAAAACTGTTTTTT,CASSVYGGLNEKLFF
.,.,TRBJ2-1,TRBV7-3,TGTGCCAGCAGCGGCGCTGGCTCGGGACTTGGCTACAATGAGCAGTTCTTC,CASSGAGSGLGYNEQFF
.,.,TRBJ2-1,TRBV6-5,TGTGCCAGCAGTTACTCAAGGGGGGGCCCCTACAATGAGCAGTTCTTC,CASSYSRGGPYNEQFF
.,TRBD2,TRBJ2-4,TRBV28,TGTGCCAGCAGATCCATAGCGGGAGCGGGGTACATTCAGTACTTC,CASRSIAGAGYIQYF
.,TRBD1,TRBJ1-2,TRBV29-1,TGCAGCGTTATAACAGGGGGCGGCTACACCTTC,CSVITGGGYTF
.,.,TRBJ2-7,TRBV14,TGTGCCAGCAGCCCCCCGATGGGTTACGAGCAGTACTTC,CASSPPMGYEQYF
.,TRBD1,TRBJ1-5,TRBV5-5,TGTGCCAGCAGCCTTGCGGGACAGGGGGTCAATCAGCCCCAGCATTTT,CASSLAGQGVNQPQHF
.,.,TRBJ2-7,TRBV30,TGTGCCTGGAGCCCCGACAGTGGGGGCTACGAGCAGTACTTC,CAWSPDSGGYEQYF
.,TRBD1,TRBJ2-7,TRBV4-1,TGCGCCAGCAGCCGGGGACAGGGCGTAGACTACGAGCAGTACTTC,CASSRGQGVDYEQYF
.,.,TRBJ2-1,TRBV7-9,TGTGCCAGCAGCTATGAGGACCTCTGGTTCACTGAGCAGTTCTTC,CASSYEDLWFTEQFF
.,.,TRBJ2-7,TRBV7-3,TGTGCCAGCAGCTTAATGGGCGGGACCCTCTACGAGCAGTACTTC,CASSLMGGTLYEQYF
.,TRBD2,TRBJ2-1,TRBV11-2,TGTGCCAGCAGCTTAACGGGGCAGTCTAGCGGGGACAATGAGCAGTTCTTC,CASSLTGQSSGDNEQFF
once,.,TRBJ2-1,TRBV28,TGTGCCAGCAGTTTGGATCGGCGCGGGCGGTACGATGAGCAGTTCTTC,CASSLDRRGRYDEQFF
.,.,TRBJ1-2,TRBV19,TGTGCCAGTAGTCCAGGGTGGTATGGCTACACCTTC,CASSPGWYGYTF
.,.,TRBJ2-1,TRBV2,TGTGCCAGCAGTGAAGCTCCCAGTCGGAATGAGCAGTTCTTC,CASSEAPSRNEQFF
.,TRBD1,TRBJ1-5,TRBV7-2,TGTGCCAGCAGCTTAACTGGACAGGGGGACAATCAGCCCCAGCATTTT,CASSLTGQGDNQPQHF
.,.,TRBJ1-2,TRBV27,TGTGCCAGCAGTTTATCGGGCCGAGGGTTTAATGGCTACACCTTC,CASSLSGRGFNGYTF
.,.,TRBJ2-3,TRBV6-1,TGTGCCAGCAGTGAAGCCCCGGACAACACAGATACGCAGTATTTT,CASSEAPDNTDTQYF
once,TRBD1,TRBJ2-7,TRBV7-9,TGTGCCAGCAGCTTAGCGGACAGGGCTAGCTACGAGCAGTACTTC,CASSLADRASYEQYF
.,TRBD2,TRBJ2-7,TRBV15,TGTGCCACCAGCAGAGTAGCGGGAGGGATCTCCGAGCAGTACTTC,CATSRVAGGISEQYF
.,TRBD1,TRBJ1-5,TRBV25-1,TGTGCCAGCAGTGACGACAGGGCCCCTTTGGGCAATCAGCCCCAGCATTTT,CASSDDRAPLGNQPQHF
.,TRBD1,TRBJ2-6,TRBV6-1,TGTGCCAGCAGTGAAGCCCCGTGGCAGGGGGTATCCTCTGGGGCCAACGTCCTGACTTTC,CASSEAPWQGVSSGANVLTF
.,.,TRBJ2-5,TRBV20-1,TGCAGTGCTAGAGGTGGGGGGATCCAGTACTTC,CSARGGGIQYF
.,.,TRBJ1-5,TRBV7-9,TGTGCCAGCAGCTTAGCGGCCGCCCCGGGGCAGCCCCAGCATTTT,CASSLAAAPGQPQHF
.,.,TRBJ1-5,TRBV6-1,TGTGCCAGCAGAGAACCGGGACACTTCCCTGGGGGCAATCAGCCCCAGCATTTT,CASREPGHFPGGNQPQHF
.,.,TRBJ2-2,TRBV28,TGTGCCAGCAGGGGAAGCGGAACGAACACCGGGGAGCTGTTTTTT,CASRGSGTNTGELFF
.,TRBD2,TRBJ2-1,TRBV7-9,TGTGCCAGCAGCTCACGAGAGCGGGAGGAGCAGTTCTTC,CASSSREREEQFF
.,.,TRBJ1-2,TRBV11-2,TGTGCCAGCAGCTTCCCGGGACTAAGATCCAACTATGGCTACACCTTC,CASSFPGLRSNYGYTF
.,.,TRBJ2-3,TRBV7-2,TGTGCCAGCAGCTCGTACGGGAGTCTCCCAGATACGCAGTATTTT,CASSSYGSLPDTQYF
.,.,TRBJ2-5,TRBV11-2,TGTGCCAGCAGCCGCATCAGGGGGGGAGAGACCCAGTACTTC,CASSRIRGGETQYF
.,.,TRBJ2-7,TRBV14,TGTGCCAGCAGCCAGGCGTCAGGTACCTACGAGCAGTACTTC,CASSQASGTYEQYF
.,TRBD2,TRBJ2-1,TRBV5-1,TGCGCCAGCAGCTTGCTCACGGGAGGGTCCTACAATGAGCAGTTCTTC,CASSLLTGGSYNEQFF
.,TRBD1,TRBJ2-1,TRBV7-9,TGTGCCAGCAGCCCACGACAGGGGACCTACAATGAGCAGTTCTTC,CASSPRQGTYNEQFF
once,.,TRBJ2-3,TRBV9,TGTGCCAGCAGCGTAGGGGTAGCCCGCAGCACAGATACGCAGTATTTT,CASSVGVARSTDTQYF
.,.,TRBJ1-3,TRBV28,TGTGCCAGGGCTGAAGGCCGGATCCGCTCTGGAAACACCATATATTTT,CARAEGRIRSGNTIYF
.,.,TRBJ2-5,TRBV5-4,TGTGCCAGCAGCTTGGCGGGGGGCAGGGGGTGGTCAGAGACCCAGTACTTC,CASSLAGGRGWSETQYF
.,.,TRBJ2-1,TRBV5-8,TGTGCCAGCAGCTATACCCCGAGGGGGGGATTTACAAATGAGCAGTTCTTC,CASSYTPRGGFTNEQFF